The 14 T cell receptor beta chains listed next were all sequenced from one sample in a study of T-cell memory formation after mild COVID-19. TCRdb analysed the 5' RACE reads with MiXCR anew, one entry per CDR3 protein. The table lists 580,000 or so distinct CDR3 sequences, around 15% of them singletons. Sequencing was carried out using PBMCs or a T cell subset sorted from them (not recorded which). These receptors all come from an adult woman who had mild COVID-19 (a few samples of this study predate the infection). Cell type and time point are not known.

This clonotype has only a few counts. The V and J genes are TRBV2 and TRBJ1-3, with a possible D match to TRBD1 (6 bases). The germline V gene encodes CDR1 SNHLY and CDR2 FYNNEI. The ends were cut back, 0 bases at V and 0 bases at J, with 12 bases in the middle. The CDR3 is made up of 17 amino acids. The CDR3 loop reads CASSEASGVYSGNTIYF. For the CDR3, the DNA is TGTGCCAGCAGTGAAGCATCAGGGGTCTACTCTGGAAACACCATATATTTT.

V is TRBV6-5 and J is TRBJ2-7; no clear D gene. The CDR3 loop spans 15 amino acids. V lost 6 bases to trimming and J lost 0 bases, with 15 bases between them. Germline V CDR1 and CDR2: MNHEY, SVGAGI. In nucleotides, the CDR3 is TGTGCCAGCAGACGGTTGACCGATAGCTCCTACGAGCAGTACTTC. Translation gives CASRRLTDSSYEQYF.

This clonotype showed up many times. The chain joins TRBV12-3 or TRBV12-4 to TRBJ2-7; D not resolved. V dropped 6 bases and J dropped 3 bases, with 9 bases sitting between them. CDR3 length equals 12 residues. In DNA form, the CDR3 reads TGTGCCAGCAGAGTTGGGCACTACGAGCAGTACTTC. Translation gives CASRVGHYEQYF.

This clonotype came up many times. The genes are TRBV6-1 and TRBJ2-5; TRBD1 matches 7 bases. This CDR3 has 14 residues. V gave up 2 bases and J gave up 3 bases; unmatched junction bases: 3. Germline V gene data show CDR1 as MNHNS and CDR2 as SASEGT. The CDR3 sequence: CASSESGQKETQYF. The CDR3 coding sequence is TGTGCCAGCAGTGAATCGGGACAGAAAGAGACCCAGTACTTC.

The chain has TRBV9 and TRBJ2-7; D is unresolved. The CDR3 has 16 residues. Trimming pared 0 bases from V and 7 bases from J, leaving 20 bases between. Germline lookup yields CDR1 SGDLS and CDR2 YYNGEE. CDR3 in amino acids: CASSVAGQALFWEQYF. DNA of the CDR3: TGTGCCAGCAGCGTAGCTGGCCAAGCCCTGTTTTGGGAGCAGTACTTC.

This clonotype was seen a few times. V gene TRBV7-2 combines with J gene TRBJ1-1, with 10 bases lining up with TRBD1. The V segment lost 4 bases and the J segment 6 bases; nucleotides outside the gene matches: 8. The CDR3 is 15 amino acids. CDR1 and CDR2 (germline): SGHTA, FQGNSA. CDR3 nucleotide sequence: TGTGCCAGCAGCTCAACGACAGGGGGCAGAGCTGAAGCTTTCTTT. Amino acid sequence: CASSSTTGGRAEAFF.

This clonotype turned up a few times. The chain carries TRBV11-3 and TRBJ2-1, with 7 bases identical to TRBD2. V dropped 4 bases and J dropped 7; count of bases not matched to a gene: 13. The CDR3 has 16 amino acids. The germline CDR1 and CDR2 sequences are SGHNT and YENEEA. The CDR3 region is CASSSPGGTWGNEQFF. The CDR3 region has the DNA TGTGCCAGCAGCTCCCCGGGGGGTACGTGGGGTAATGAGCAGTTCTTC.

The CDR3 sequence is CASSLDLGGTGELFF. CDR3 nucleotides: TGCGCCAGCAGCTTGGATTTGGGAGGGACCGGGGAGCTGTTTTTT. The gene calls are TRBV5-1 and TRBJ2-2; 7 bases map to TRBD2. This CDR3 has 15 residues. V lost 0 bases to trimming and J lost 5 bases; unmatched junction nucleotides: 4. Germline V CDR1 and CDR2: SGHRS, YFSETQ.

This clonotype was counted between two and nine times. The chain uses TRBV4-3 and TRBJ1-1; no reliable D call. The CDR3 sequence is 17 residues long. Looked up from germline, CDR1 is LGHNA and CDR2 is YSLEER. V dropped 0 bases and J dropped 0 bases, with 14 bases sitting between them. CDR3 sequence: CASSQDPSSLLNTEAFF. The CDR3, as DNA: TGCGCCAGCAGCCAAGATCCCAGTTCATTGCTGAACACTGAAGCTTTCTTT.

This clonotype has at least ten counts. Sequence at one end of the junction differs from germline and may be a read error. The chain's CDR3 is CASSSQGNTEAFF. In DNA, the CDR3 is TGTGCCAGCAGCTCTCAGGGGAACACTGAAGCTTTCTTT. The chain is built from TRBV5-1 and TRBJ1-1; a possible D gene is TRBD1 (5 bases). The CDR3 is 13 amino acids. Per the germline V gene, CDR1 is SGHRS and CDR2 is YFSETQ.

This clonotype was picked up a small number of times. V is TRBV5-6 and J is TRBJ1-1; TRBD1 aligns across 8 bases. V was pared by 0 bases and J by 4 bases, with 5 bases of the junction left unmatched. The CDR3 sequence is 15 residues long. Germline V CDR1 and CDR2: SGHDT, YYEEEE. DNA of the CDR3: TGTGCCAGCAGCTTGGAGTTAACAGGGGGCACTGAAGCTTTCTTT. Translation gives CASSLELTGGTEAFF.

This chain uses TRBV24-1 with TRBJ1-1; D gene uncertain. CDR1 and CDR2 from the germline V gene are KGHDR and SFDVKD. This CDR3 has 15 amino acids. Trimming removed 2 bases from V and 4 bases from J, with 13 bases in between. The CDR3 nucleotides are TGTGCCACCAGTGATTCTGCCTCAGCTGCCACTGAAGCTTTCTTT. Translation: CATSDSASAATEAFF.

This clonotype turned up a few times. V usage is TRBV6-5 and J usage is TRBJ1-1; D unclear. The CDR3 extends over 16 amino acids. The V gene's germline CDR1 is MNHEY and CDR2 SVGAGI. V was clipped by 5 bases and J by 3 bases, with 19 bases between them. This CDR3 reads CASSRMLGLDDTEAFF. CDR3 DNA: TGTGCCAGCAGTCGCATGTTAGGGCTTGATGACACTGAAGCTTTCTTT.

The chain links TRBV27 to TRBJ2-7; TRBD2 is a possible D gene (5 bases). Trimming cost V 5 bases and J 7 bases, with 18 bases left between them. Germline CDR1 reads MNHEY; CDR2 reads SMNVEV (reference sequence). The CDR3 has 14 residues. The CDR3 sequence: CASSPERITGEQYF. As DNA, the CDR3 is TGTGCCAGCAGTCCAGAAAGGATAACGGGGGAGCAGTACTTC.